Below, one TCR beta chain is given with its context. Its antigen is undetermined. Repertoires were generated with immunoSEQ multiplex PCR, while TCRdb's copy carries only in-frame clones and drops some. The sample has about 35,000 clones; 85% to 90% are singletons. The data belong to a study of T cell responses to AZD1222 COVID-19 vaccine. Study-level points and caveats: Among spike-specific TCRs, nearly half reportedly target unmutated variant regions.

This CDR3 is built from 14 residues. Trimming took 8 bases from V and 0 from J, leaving 11 bases between them. The V gene's germline CDR1 is SNHLY and CDR2 FYNNEI. This sequence joins TRBV2 and TRBJ2-1; TRBD1 is a possible D gene (6 bases). The sample in question was peripheral blood, obtained 28 days after the second AZD1222 dose. The source is an adult who received the AZD1222 COVID-19 vaccine. The CDR3 spells CASEGQSSYNEQFF. In nucleotides, the CDR3 is TGTGCCAGCGAAGGACAGAGCTCCTACAATGAGCAGTTCTTC.